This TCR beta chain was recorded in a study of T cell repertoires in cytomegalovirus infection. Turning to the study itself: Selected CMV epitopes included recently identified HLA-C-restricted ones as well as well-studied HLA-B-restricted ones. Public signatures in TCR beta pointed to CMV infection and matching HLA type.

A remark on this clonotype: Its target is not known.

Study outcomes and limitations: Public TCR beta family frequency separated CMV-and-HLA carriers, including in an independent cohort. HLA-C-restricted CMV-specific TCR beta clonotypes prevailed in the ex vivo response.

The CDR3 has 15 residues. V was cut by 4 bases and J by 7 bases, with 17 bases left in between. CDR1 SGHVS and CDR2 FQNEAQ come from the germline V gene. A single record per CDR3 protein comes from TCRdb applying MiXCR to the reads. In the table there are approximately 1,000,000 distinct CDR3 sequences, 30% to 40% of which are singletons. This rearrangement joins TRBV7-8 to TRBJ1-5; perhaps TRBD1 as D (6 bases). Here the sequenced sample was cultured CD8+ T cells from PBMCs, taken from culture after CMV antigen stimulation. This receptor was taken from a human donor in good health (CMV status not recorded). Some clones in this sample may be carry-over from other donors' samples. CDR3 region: CASSSSGAPQQPQHF. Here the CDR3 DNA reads TGTGCCAGCAGCTCCTCGGGGGCCCCCCAACAGCCCCAGCATTTT.